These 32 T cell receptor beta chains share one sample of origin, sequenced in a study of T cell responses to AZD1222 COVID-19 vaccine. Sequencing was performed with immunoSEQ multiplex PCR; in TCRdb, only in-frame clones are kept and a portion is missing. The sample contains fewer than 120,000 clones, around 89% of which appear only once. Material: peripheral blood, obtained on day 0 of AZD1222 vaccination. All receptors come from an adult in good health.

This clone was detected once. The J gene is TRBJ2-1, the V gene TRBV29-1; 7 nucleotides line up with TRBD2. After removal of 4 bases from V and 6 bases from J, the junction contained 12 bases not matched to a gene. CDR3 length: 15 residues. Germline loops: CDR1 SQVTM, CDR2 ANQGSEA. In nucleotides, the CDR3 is TGCAGCGTTGTATTGGCCGGGAGGTCTGGCAATGAGCAGTTCTTC. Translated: CSVVLAGRSGNEQFF.

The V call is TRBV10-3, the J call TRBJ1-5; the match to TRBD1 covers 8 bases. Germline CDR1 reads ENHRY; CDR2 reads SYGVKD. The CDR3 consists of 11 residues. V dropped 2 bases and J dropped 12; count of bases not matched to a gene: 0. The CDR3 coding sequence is TGTGCCATCAGTGAGGGACAGGGCCAGCATTTT. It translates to CAISEGQGQHF.

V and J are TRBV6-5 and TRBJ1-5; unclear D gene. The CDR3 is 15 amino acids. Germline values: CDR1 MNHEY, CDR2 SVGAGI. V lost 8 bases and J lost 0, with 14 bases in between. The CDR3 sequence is CASRTDSSSNQPQHF. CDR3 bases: TGTGCCAGCCGGACCGACTCCAGTAGCAATCAGCCCCAGCATTTT.

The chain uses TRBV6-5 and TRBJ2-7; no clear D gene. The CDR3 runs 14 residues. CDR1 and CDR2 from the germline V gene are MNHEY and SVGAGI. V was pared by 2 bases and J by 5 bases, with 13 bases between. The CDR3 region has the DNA TGTGCCAGCAGTTACGGCCAACCCCCACACGAGCAGTACTTC. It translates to CASSYGQPPHEQYF.

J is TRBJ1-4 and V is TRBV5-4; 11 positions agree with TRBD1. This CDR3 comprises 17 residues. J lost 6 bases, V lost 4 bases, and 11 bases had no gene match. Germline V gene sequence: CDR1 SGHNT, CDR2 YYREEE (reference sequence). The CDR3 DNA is TGTGCCAGCAGCCAGGGAGCCGGGACAGGGGGTCATGAAAAACTGTTTTTT. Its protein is CASSQGAGTGGHEKLFF.

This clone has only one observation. For the CDR3, the DNA is TGCGCCAGCAGGCCGACAGGGGGATATAATGAGCAGTTCTTC. The encoded protein is CASRPTGGYNEQFF. The chain carries TRBV4-1 and TRBJ2-1; 9 bases are shared with TRBD1. Germline CDR1 MGHRA, CDR2 YSYEKL. The CDR3 covers 14 residues. With V trimmed by 6 bases and J by 7 bases, 7 bases remained unmatched.

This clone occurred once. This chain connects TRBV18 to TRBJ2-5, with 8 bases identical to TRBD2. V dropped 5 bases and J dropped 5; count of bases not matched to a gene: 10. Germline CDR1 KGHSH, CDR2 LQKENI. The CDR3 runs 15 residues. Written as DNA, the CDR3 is TGTGCCAGCTCATATCGGGGGGGACGACAGGAGACCCAGTACTTC. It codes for CASSYRGGRQETQYF.

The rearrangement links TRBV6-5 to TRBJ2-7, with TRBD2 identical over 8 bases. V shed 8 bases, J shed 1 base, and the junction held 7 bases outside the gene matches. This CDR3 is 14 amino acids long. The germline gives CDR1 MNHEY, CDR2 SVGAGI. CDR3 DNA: TGTGCCAGCGACGAGCGGGAGTTGTCCTACGAGCAGTACTTC. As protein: CASDERELSYEQYF.

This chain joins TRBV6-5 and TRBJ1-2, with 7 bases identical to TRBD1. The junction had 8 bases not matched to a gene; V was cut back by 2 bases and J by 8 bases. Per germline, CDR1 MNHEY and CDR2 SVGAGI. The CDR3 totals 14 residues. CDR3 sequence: CASSYAGQDGGYTF. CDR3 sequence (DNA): TGTGCCAGCAGTTACGCCGGACAGGATGGGGGCTACACCTTC.

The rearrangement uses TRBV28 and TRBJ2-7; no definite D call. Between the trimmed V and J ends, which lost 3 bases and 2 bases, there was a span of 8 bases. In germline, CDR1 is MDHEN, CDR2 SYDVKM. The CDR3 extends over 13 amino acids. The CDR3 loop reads CASSLSETYEQYF. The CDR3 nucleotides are TGTGCCAGCAGTTTGAGCGAGACCTACGAGCAGTACTTC.

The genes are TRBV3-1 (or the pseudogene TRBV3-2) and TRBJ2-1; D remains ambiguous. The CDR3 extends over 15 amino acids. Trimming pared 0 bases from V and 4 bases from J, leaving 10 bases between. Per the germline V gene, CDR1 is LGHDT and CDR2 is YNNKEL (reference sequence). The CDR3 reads CASSQDAIGYNEQFF. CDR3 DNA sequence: TGTGCCAGCAGCCAAGATGCTATAGGTTACAATGAGCAGTTCTTC.

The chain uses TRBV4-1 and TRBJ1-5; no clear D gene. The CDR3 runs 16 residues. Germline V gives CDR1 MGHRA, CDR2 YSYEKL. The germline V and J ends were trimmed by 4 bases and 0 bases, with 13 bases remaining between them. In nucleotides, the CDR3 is TGCGCCAGCAGCCTCCACGGGAGTAATAGCAATCAGCCCCAGCATTTT. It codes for CASSLHGSNSNQPQHF.

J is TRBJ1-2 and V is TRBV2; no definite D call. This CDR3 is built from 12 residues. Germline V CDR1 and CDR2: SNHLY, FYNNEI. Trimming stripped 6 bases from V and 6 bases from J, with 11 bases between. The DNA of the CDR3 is TGTGCCAGCAGAGAGAGGACGGATGGCTACACCTTC. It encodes CASRERTDGYTF.

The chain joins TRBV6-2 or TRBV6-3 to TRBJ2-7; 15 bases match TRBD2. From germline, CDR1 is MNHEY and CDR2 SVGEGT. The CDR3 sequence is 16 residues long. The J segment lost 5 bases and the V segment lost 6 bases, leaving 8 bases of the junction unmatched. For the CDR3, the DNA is TGTGCCAGCAGCCCTCCGGGACTAGCGGGAGGAGACGAGCAGTACTTC. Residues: CASSPPGLAGGDEQYF.

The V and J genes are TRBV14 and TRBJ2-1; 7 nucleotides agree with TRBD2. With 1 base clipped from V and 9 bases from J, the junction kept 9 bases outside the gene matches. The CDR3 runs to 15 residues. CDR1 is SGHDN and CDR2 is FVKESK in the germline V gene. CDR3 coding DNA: TGTGCCAGCAGCCAAGCTAGCGGACCTTCGGGTGAGCAGTTCTTC. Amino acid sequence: CASSQASGPSGEQFF.

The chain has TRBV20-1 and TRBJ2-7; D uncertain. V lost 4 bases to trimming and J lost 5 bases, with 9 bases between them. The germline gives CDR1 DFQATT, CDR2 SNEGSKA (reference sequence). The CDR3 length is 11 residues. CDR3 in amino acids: CSAIRQNEQYF. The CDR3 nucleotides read TGCAGTGCTATTAGGCAGAACGAGCAGTACTTC.

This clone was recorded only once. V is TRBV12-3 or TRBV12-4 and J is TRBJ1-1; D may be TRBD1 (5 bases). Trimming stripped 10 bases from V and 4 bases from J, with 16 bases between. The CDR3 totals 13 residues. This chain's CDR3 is CATDTQGGTEAFF. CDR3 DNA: TGTGCCACCGACACTCAGGGAGGCACTGAAGCTTTCTTT.

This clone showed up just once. In nucleotides, the CDR3 is TGCGCCAGCAGCTTTAACAGCGGGGGGTACAATGAGCAGTTCTTC. Translation: CASSFNSGGYNEQFF. The V gene is TRBV5-1, the J gene TRBJ2-1, with TRBD2 matching over 9 bases. Looked up from germline, CDR1 is SGHRS and CDR2 is YFSETQ. CDR3 length equals 15 residues. Trimming at V came to 2 bases and at J to 4 bases, leaving 4 bases not matched to a gene.

The DNA of the CDR3 is TGTGCCTGGAATGGTGGCAGCTCCTATAATTCACCCCTCCACTTT. It encodes CAWNGGSSYNSPLHF. The V call is TRBV30, the J call TRBJ1-6; D unclear. The CDR3 has 15 residues. The germline V gene has CDR1 GTSNPN and CDR2 SVGIG (reference sequence). The germline V and J ends were trimmed by 4 bases and 0 bases, with 10 bases remaining between them.

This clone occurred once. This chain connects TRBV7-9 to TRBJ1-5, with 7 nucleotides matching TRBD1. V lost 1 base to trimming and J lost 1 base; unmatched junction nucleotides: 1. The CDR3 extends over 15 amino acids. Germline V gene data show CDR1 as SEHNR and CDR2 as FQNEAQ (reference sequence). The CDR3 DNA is TGTGCCAGCAGCTTAGTAGGGGGCAGCAATCAGCCCCAGCATTTT. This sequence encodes CASSLVGGSNQPQHF.

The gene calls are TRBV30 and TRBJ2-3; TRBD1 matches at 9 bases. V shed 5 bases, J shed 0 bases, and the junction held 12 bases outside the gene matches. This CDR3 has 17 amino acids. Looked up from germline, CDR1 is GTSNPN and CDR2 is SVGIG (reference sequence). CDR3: CAWSRGTGRSSTDTQYF. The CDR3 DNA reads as TGTGCCTGGTCCCGTGGGACAGGGCGGTCTAGCACAGATACGCAGTATTTT.

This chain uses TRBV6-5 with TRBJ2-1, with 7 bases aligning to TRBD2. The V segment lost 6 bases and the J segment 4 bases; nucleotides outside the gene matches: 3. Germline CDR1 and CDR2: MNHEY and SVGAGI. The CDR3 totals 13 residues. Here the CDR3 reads CASRAGTYNEQFF. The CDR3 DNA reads TGTGCCAGCAGAGCGGGGACTTACAATGAGCAGTTCTTC.

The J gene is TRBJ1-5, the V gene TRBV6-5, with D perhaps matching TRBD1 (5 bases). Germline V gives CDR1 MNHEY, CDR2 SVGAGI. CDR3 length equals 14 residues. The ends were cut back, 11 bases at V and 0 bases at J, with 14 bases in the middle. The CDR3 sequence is CAHARDRSNQPQHF. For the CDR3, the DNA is TGTGCCCACGCGCGGGACCGTAGCAATCAGCCCCAGCATTTT.

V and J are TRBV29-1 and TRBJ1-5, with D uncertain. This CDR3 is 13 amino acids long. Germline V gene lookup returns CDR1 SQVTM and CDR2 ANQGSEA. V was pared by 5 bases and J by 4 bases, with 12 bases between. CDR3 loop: CSVWAGSNQPQHF. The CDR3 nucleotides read TGCAGCGTTTGGGCTGGGAGTAATCAGCCCCAGCATTTT.

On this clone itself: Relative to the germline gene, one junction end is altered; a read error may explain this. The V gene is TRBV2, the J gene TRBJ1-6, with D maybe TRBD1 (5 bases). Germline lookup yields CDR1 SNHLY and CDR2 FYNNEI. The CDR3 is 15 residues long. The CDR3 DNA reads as TGTGCCAGCAGTGGGTCCCTTGGGGGAGATTCGCCCCTCCACTTT. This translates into CASSGSLGGDSPLHF.

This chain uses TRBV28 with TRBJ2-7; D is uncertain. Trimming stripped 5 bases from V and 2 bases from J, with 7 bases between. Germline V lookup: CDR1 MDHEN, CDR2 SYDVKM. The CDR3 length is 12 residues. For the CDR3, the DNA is TGTGCCAGCAGTCCCGCAGCCTACGAGCAGTACTTC. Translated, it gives CASSPAAYEQYF.

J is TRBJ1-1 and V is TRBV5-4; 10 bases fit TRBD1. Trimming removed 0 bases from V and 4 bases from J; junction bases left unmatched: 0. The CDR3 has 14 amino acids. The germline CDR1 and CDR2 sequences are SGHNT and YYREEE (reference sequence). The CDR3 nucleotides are TGTGCCAGCAGCTTGGGGGACAGGGGCACTGAAGCTTTCTTT. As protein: CASSLGDRGTEAFF.

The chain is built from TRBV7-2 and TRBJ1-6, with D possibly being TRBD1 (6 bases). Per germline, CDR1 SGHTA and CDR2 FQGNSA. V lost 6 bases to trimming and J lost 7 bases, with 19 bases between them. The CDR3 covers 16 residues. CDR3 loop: CASRKTRDNTNSPLHF. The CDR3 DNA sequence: TGTGCCAGCAGAAAAACGCGGGACAACACGAATTCACCCCTCCACTTT.

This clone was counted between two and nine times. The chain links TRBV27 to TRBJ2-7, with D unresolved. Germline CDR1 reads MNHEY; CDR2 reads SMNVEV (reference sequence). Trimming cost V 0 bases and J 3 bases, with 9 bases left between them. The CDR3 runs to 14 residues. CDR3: CASSLSVGRYEQYF. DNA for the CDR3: TGTGCCAGCAGTTTATCAGTGGGCCGCTACGAGCAGTACTTC.

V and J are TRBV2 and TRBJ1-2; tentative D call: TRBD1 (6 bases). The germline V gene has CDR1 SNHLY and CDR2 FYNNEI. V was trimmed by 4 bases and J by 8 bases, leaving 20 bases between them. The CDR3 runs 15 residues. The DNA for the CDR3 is TGTGCCAGCAGTGCCCTGGGTGGAGGGGGGAACGGCTACACCTTC. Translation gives CASSALGGGGNGYTF.

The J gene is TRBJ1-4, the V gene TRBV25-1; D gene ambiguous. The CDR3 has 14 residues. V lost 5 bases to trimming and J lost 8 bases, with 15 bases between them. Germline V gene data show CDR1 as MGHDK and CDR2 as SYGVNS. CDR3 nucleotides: TGTGCCAGCAGTAGTAACGTGGTGGGGGAAAAACTGTTTTTT. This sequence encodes CASSSNVVGEKLFF.

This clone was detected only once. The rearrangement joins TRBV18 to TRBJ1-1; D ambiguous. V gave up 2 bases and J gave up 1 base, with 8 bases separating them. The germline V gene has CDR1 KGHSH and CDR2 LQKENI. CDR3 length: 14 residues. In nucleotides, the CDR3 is TGTGCCAGCTCACCAGTCAAGGGGAACACTGAAGCTTTCTTT. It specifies CASSPVKGNTEAFF.